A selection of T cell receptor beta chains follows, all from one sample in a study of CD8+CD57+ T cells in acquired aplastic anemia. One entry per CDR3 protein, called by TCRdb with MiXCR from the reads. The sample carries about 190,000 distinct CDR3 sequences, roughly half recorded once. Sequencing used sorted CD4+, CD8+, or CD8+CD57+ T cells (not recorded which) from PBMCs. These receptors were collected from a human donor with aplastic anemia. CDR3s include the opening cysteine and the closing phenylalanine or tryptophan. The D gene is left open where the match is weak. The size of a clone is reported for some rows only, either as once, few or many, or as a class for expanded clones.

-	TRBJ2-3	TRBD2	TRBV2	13	TGTGCCAGCCGTCGGGGGGAGATAGATACGCAGTATTTT	CASRRGEIDTQYF
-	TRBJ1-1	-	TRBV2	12	TGTGCCAGCACCATCAAGGGAGGGGATGCTCCCTTT	CASTIKGGDAPF
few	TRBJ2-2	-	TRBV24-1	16	TGTGCCACCAGTGGGGAGGGGACAGCGAACACCGGGGAGCTGTTTTTT	CATSGEGTANTGELFF
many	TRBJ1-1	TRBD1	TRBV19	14	TGTGCCAGTAGTTTCCGGGACAGCAACACTGAAGCTTTCTTT	CASSFRDSNTEAFF
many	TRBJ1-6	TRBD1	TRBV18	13	TGTGCCAGCTCACCGGACAGGCACTCGCCCCTCCACTTT	CASSPDRHSPLHF
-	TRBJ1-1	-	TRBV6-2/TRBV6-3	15	TGTGCCAGCAGCGCGCGTGGGTCCGGTAACACTGAAGCTTTCTTT	CASSARGSGNTEAFF
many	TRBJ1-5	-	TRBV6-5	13	TGTGCCAGCAGTTACCAGCAGGGCCAGCCCCAGCATTTT	CASSYQQGQPQHF
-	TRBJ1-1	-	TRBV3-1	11	TGTGCCAGCAGCGGCCCGTTAGGAGCTTTCTTT	CASSGPLGAFF
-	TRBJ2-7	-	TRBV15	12	TGTGCCACCAGCAGAGAGGCCTACGAGCAGTACTTC	CATSREAYEQYF
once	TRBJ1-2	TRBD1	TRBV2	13	TGTGCCAGCAGCGGACAGGGGGCGAGTGGCTACACCTTC	CASSGQGASGYTF
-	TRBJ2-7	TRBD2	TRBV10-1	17	TGCGCCAGCAGGCCCAAACCGGGACTAGCGGGGTACTACGAGCAGTACTTC	CASRPKPGLAGYYEQYF
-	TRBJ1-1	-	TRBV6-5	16	TGTGCCAGCAGTTACTCTAGGGCCGAACTAACTGTTGAAGCTTTCTTT	CASSYSRAELTVEAFF
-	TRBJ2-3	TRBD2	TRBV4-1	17	TGCGCCAGCAGCCAAGCCCTTCTAGCGGGAGTCTCAGATACGCAGTGTTTT	CASSQALLAGVSDTQCF
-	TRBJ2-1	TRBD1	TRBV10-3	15	TGTGCCATCAGTGAGTCGGGACAGTCCTACAATGAGCAGTTCTTC	CAISESGQSYNEQFF
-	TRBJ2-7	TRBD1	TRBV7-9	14	TGTGCCAGCGGATCCGGGACAGGGGGCGACGAGCAGTACTTC	CASGSGTGGDEQYF
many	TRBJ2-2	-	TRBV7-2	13	TGTGCCAGCGGAAAGGGGGGGACCGGGGAGCTGTTTTTT	CASGKGGTGELFF